The 18 T cell receptor beta chains given below trace back to one sample, sequenced in a study of patients and donors after allogeneic stem cell transplantation. Via MiXCR, TCRdb re-called the RT-PCR reads, giving one row per CDR3 protein. The sample has 8,000 to 9,500 distinct CDR3 sequences; 3% to 4.5% are singletons. Sequencing used blood, either unsorted or a sorted T cell fraction (not recorded which). The receptors were sampled from a human donor who was either an allogeneic HSCT recipient or a stem cell or donor lymphocyte infusion donor (not recorded which). It is not recorded whose cells these are; they may come from a transplant donor.

In this sample, this clonotype turned up many times. V and J are TRBV7-2 and TRBJ1-1, with D hard to call. CDR1 and CDR2 from the germline V gene are SGHTA and FQGNSA. The CDR3 has 14 amino acids. The ends were cut back, 2 bases at V and 5 bases at J, with 12 bases in the middle. This chain's CDR3 is CASSLLPFGTEAFF. For the CDR3, the DNA is TGTGCCAGCAGCTTATTACCCTTTGGGACTGAAGCTTTCTTT.

This clonotype was seen a few times. The rearrangement uses TRBV5-4 and TRBJ2-5, with D perhaps assigned TRBD1 or TRBD2 (5 bases each). The V end was cut by 3 bases, the J end by 2 bases, with 20 bases between. The V gene's germline CDR1 is SGHNT and CDR2 YYREEE (reference sequence). The CDR3 is 17 amino acids. The CDR3: CASSSFQAGSLQETQYF. The CDR3, as DNA: TGTGCCAGCAGCTCCTTTCAGGCAGGGAGTCTACAAGAGACCCAGTACTTC.

This clonotype was observed many times. The J gene is TRBJ2-3, the V gene TRBV3-1; D is tentatively TRBD1 or TRBD2 (6 bases each). CDR1 and CDR2 from the germline V gene are LGHDT and YNNKEL (reference sequence). Trimming cost V 2 bases and J 5 bases, with 17 bases left between them. The CDR3 runs to 16 residues. CDR3 amino acids: CASSQNWGALGDTQYF. CDR3 coding DNA: TGTGCCAGCAGCCAAAATTGGGGGGCGCTGGGAGATACGCAGTATTTT.

This clonotype is classed as medium-sized. The rearrangement uses TRBV24-1 and TRBJ1-5, with D unclear. The germline gives CDR1 KGHDR, CDR2 SFDVKD. The CDR3 runs 12 residues. V was trimmed by 4 bases and J by 1 base, leaving 1 base between them. For the CDR3, the DNA is TGTGCCACCAGTGAAAGCAATCAGCCCCAGCATTTT. It translates to CATSESNQPQHF.

The rearrangement joins TRBV7-9 to TRBJ2-1; TRBD2 agrees at 11 bases. Germline V CDR1 and CDR2: SEHNR, FQNEAQ (reference sequence). This CDR3 comprises 18 residues. V shed 1 base, J shed 0 bases, and the junction held 5 bases outside the gene matches. The CDR3 nucleotides are TGTGCCAGCAGCTTAGGTTCAACTAGCGGGAGCTCCTACAATGAGCAGTTCTTC. This sequence encodes CASSLGSTSGSSYNEQFF.

This clonotype was counted ten times or more. The chain links TRBV18 to TRBJ2-7; D is possibly TRBD2 (6 bases). CDR3 length: 14 residues. V shed 2 bases and J shed 3 bases, with 11 bases lying between them. Germline CDR1 and CDR2: KGHSH and LQKENI. This CDR3 is CASSPRLGDYEQYF. The CDR3 DNA follows: TGTGCCAGCTCACCAAGACTAGGGGACTACGAGCAGTACTTC.

This clonotype is labeled medium-sized. V usage is TRBV29-1 and J usage is TRBJ1-1; 7 positions match TRBD1. The CDR3 runs 11 residues. Germline CDR1 SQVTM, CDR2 ANQGSEA. Trimming at V came to 6 bases and at J to 3 bases, leaving 1 base not matched to a gene. The CDR3 protein is CSVDRDTEAFF. CDR3 DNA sequence: TGCAGCGTCGACAGGGACACTGAAGCTTTCTTT. Combining the CDR3 with reference TRBV29-1 and TRBJ1-1 gives the whole variable domain SAVISQKPSRDICQRGTSLTIQCQVDSQVTMMFWYRQQPGQSLTLIATANQGSEATYESGFVIDKFPISRPNLTFSTLTVSNMSPEDSSIYLCSVDRDTEAFFGQGTRLTVV.

This clonotype has a handful of counts. The CDR3: CASSFTERGVPAFF. CDR3 nucleotides: TGTGCCAGCAGCTTTACAGAACGGGGCGTCCCAGCTTTCTTT. This rearrangement joins TRBV7-9 to TRBJ1-1; D perhaps matches TRBD1 (5 bases). The V end was cut by 3 bases, the J end by 10 bases, with 18 bases between. Germline-derived CDR1 and CDR2 are SEHNR and FQNEAQ (reference sequence). The length of the CDR3 is 14 residues.

This clonotype was observed many times. The V and J genes are TRBV6-2 or TRBV6-3 and TRBJ1-2; D remains ambiguous. Per the germline V gene, CDR1 is MNHEY and CDR2 is SVGEGT. The V end was cut by 2 bases, the J end by 5 bases, with 6 bases between. The CDR3 contains 12 residues. The CDR3 bases are TGTGCCAGCAGTTACCTCGGATATGGCTACACCTTC. Translation gives CASSYLGYGYTF.

By frequency in the sample, this clonotype is medium-sized. The chain combines TRBV5-1 with TRBJ1-2; 9 nucleotides match TRBD1. The V segment lost 0 bases and the J segment 7 bases; nucleotides outside the gene matches: 10. The CDR3 runs to 16 residues. Germline CDR1 and CDR2: SGHRS and YFSETQ. The CDR3 DNA sequence: TGCGCCAGCAGCTTGGGTCACAACACAGGGGGCCCTGGCTACACCTTC. This sequence encodes CASSLGHNTGGPGYTF. Supplemented by reference TRBV5-1 and TRBJ1-2, the full variable domain reads KAGVTQTPRYLIKTRGQQVTLSCSPISGHRSVSWYQQTPGQGLQFLFEYFSETQRNKGNFPGRFSGRQFSNSRSEMNVSTLELGDSALYLCASSLGHNTGGPGYTFGSGTRLTVV.

This clonotype has ten or more counts. This chain uses TRBV11-2 with TRBJ2-1, with D unresolved. The CDR3 extends over 13 amino acids. Germline CDR1 reads SGHAT; CDR2 reads FQNNGV. Deletions cut 5 bases from V and 3 bases from J, with 8 bases between. CDR3 protein: CASSPEYYNEQFF. The CDR3, as DNA: TGTGCCAGCAGCCCGGAGTACTACAATGAGCAGTTCTTC.

This clonotype was counted many times. The J gene is TRBJ2-7, the V gene TRBV7-9; possible D gene TRBD2, 6 bases. This CDR3 spans 14 amino acids. Trimming took off 8 bases at V and 5 bases at J, with 19 bases between the two ends. Germline V gene data show CDR1 as SEHNR and CDR2 as FQNEAQ (reference sequence). The CDR3 DNA is TGTGCCAGCGGTCTCGAAACCCGCGGGGACGAGCAGTACTTC. This gives the protein CASGLETRGDEQYF.

This clonotype has ten or more counts. The rearrangement links TRBV6-6 to TRBJ2-1; possible D gene TRBD2, 5 bases. This CDR3 is built from 14 residues. Germline assignment: CDR1 MNHNY and CDR2 SVGAGI (reference sequence). Trimming removed 7 bases from V and 4 bases from J, with 14 bases in between. CDR3 in amino acids: CASKLPGSYNEQFF. The CDR3 bases are TGTGCCAGCAAACTTCCTGGGAGTTACAATGAGCAGTTCTTC.

On this clonotype: An end of the junction differs from the germline gene, which may be a read error. The V call is TRBV2, the J call TRBJ2-5; 12 bases match TRBD1. The CDR3 is 14 amino acids. Germline CDR1 and CDR2: SNHLY and FYNNEI. The DNA for the CDR3 is TGTGCCAACAGTAGGGACAGGGGGCGGGAGACCCAGTACTTC. It codes for CANSRDRGRETQYF.

This clonotype was seen ten or more times. The chain combines TRBV2 with TRBJ2-7, with D possibly matching TRBD2 (5 bases). The CDR3 is made up of 12 amino acids. The V end was cut by 4 bases, the J end by 5 bases, with 9 bases between. Germline V gives CDR1 SNHLY, CDR2 FYNNEI. The CDR3: CASSGPGNEQYF. CDR3 in DNA: TGTGCCAGCAGTGGCCCGGGGAACGAGCAGTACTTC.

This clonotype has at least ten counts. The chain couples TRBV24-1 to TRBJ2-5, with a possible D match to TRBD1 (6 bases). Germline CDR1 is KGHDR and CDR2 is SFDVKD. This CDR3 region has 13 residues. V was cut by 5 bases and J by 5 bases, with 11 bases left in between. CDR3 nucleotide sequence: TGTGCCACCAGTGGCAGGGGAGCGGAGACCCAGTACTTC. Protein product: CATSGRGAETQYF.

This clonotype was seen at least ten times. The J gene is TRBJ2-5, the V gene TRBV6-2 or TRBV6-3; a possible D gene is TRBD2 (6 bases). The germline V gene encodes CDR1 MNHEY and CDR2 SVGEGT. V lost 7 bases, J lost 2 bases, and 14 bases lay in between. CDR3 length: 14 residues. CDR3 sequence reads: CASNPLAPQETQYF. The CDR3, as DNA: TGTGCCAGCAATCCTCTAGCGCCTCAAGAGACCCAGTACTTC.

In this sample, this clonotype turned up many times. The chain links TRBV20-1 to TRBJ2-5, with D hard to call. Per germline, CDR1 DFQATT and CDR2 SNEGSKA (reference sequence). With 1 base removed from V and 2 bases from J, the gap between germline ends came to 11 bases. The CDR3 spans 14 residues. In DNA form, the CDR3 reads TGCAGTGCTAGAGCGGTGGGCCTACAAGAGACCCAGTACTTC. Translating it yields CSARAVGLQETQYF.